The T cell receptor beta chain described here comes from a study of vaccination and CD4 T cells after COVID-19. In regard to this clonotype: Its antigen remains unknown.

Per the germline V gene, CDR1 is MNHEY and CDR2 is SVGAGI. Trimming cost V 4 bases and J 0 bases, with 7 bases left between them. The CDR3 extends over 13 amino acids. Described treatment: 10-day PBMC culture with coronavirus spike peptide pools or control peptides (ViraFEST assay). The Oncomine TCR Beta short-read assay was applied to DNA of cultured CD4+ T cells. In this case, cultured CD4+ T cells provided the extracted genomic DNA. TCRdb passed the PCR reads through MiXCR, listing each CDR3 protein once. Of a few thousand distinct CDR3 sequences in the sample, 35% to 50% are singletons; the top ten hold around 10%.

This chain connects TRBV6-5 to TRBJ2-7; no definite D call. The specimen sequenced was CD4+ T cells from blood, cultured in vitro. The TCR sequence derives from a human donor who had recovered from COVID-19. The CDR3 DNA reads TGTGCCAGCAGTTTAAGGAGCTCCTACGAGCAGTACTTC. Translation gives CASSLRSSYEQYF.